Following are 22 T cell receptor beta chains from one sample sequenced in a study of post-analysis software for immune sequencing data. The TCR beta cDNA libraries contained unique molecular identifiers. TCRdb passed the PCR reads through MiXCR, listing each CDR3 protein once. The data hold roughly 800,000 distinct CDR3 sequences, with around 42% observed a single time. These receptors have no identified antigens. Study-level results: In patients, four to six TRBV segments were more frequent than in controls, with TRBV5-6, TRBV5-1 and TRBV20-1 among them.

Sequencing was done on a sample of blood. The receptor source for this set is a girl aged 5 to 17 with multiple sclerosis.

This chain connects TRBV3-1 to TRBJ1-2; tentatively, D is TRBD1 (6 bases). From germline, CDR1 is LGHDT and CDR2 YNNKEL (reference sequence). V gave up 6 bases and J gave up 9 bases, with 20 bases separating them. The CDR3 is 14 amino acids. The CDR3 DNA is TGTGCCAGCAGAAAAACAGGGACTCCGGATCGCTACACCTTC. Its protein is CASRKTGTPDRYTF. The whole variable domain, filled in from reference TRBV3-1 and TRBJ1-2, reads DTAVSQTPKYLVTQMGNDKSIKCEQNLGHDTMYWYKQDSKKFLKIMFSYNNKELIINETVPNRFSPKSPDKAHLNLHINSLELGDSAVYFCASRKTGTPDRYTFGSGTRLTVV.

This clonotype was observed a few times. The chain couples TRBV6-6 to TRBJ2-7; 7 bases are a match to TRBD2. The germline CDR1 and CDR2 sequences are MNHNY and SVGAGI (reference sequence). J was trimmed by 3 bases and V by 6 bases; bases with no gene match: 5. There are 13 residues in the CDR3. The CDR3 DNA sequence: TGTGCCAGCAGAGGCGGGAGTATCTACGAGCAGTACTTC. Encoded protein: CASRGGSIYEQYF.

This sequence joins TRBV7-2 and TRBJ2-2; 9 bases map to TRBD2. J gave up 3 bases and V 6 bases, and 14 bases lay outside the gene matches. CDR1 and CDR2 (germline): SGHTA, FQGNSA. The CDR3 totals 18 residues. CDR3 nucleotides: TGTGCCAGCAGTGAAGTATTTCGGCTAGCGGGGTACACCGGGGAGCTGTTTTTT. Translating it yields CASSEVFRLAGYTGELFF.

The V call is TRBV3-1, the J call TRBJ2-5; 7 bases line up with TRBD2. There are 15 residues in the CDR3. J lost 11 bases, V lost 1 base, and 13 bases had no gene match. Germline-derived CDR1 and CDR2 are LGHDT and YNNKEL (reference sequence). The CDR3 protein is CASSQASGPYNEQYF. The CDR3 nucleotides read TGTGCCAGCAGCCAAGCTAGCGGTCCCTACAATGAGCAGTACTTC.

The chain carries TRBV27 and TRBJ2-1, with D possibly being TRBD1 (5 bases). This CDR3 is 12 amino acids long. Germline V CDR1 and CDR2: MNHEY, SMNVEV (reference sequence). Trimming took 8 bases from V and 3 from J, leaving 8 bases between them. The CDR3 reads CASRRDYNEQFF. The CDR3 nucleotides are TGTGCCAGCCGCAGGGACTACAATGAGCAGTTCTTC.

The chain combines TRBV4-1 with TRBJ2-3, with D perhaps assigned TRBD1 or TRBD2 (5 bases each). The CDR3 consists of 15 residues. Germline values: CDR1 MGHRA, CDR2 YSYEKL. V was cut by 1 base and J by 2 bases, with 10 bases left in between. The CDR3 DNA reads TGCGCCAGCAGCCAAGCGGGACCTCACACAGATACGCAGTATTTT. Its protein is CASSQAGPHTDTQYF.

The V gene is TRBV11-2, the J gene TRBJ2-7; no clear D gene. V was shortened by 5 bases and J by 10 bases, with 18 bases between the two germline ends. CDR3 length equals 13 residues. Germline V gives CDR1 SGHAT, CDR2 FQNNGV. As DNA, the CDR3 is TGTGCCAGCAGCGCGGACCTACTCAATAGACAGTACTTC. Translating gives CASSADLLNRQYF.

This chain links TRBV4-1 with TRBJ1-2; D is undetermined. The germline gives CDR1 MGHRA, CDR2 YSYEKL. V lost 4 bases to trimming and J lost 5 bases, with 14 bases between them. The CDR3 covers 14 residues. Here the CDR3 reads CASSPEGLEYGYTF. DNA for the CDR3: TGCGCCAGCAGCCCCGAAGGATTAGAGTATGGCTACACCTTC.

This chain joins TRBV20-1 and TRBJ2-5, with a tentative D call TRBD1 (5 bases). The CDR3 is 15 residues long. The V end was cut by 0 bases, the J end by 4 bases, with 15 bases between. Germline V gene data show CDR1 as DFQATT and CDR2 as SNEGSKA (reference sequence). Written as DNA, the CDR3 is TGCAGTGCTAGAGATTCCCGCAGGGTAGGAGAGACCCAGTACTTC. Its protein product is CSARDSRRVGETQYF.

This clonotype was seen more than once but under ten times. The CDR3 region has the DNA TGTGCCAGCAGCTTTGAGGGGGACGGGGGCAATCAGCCCCAGCATTTT. It yields the protein CASSFEGDGGNQPQHF. This chain links TRBV4-2 with TRBJ1-5, with a possible D match to TRBD1 (6 bases). V lost 5 bases, J lost 2 bases, and 16 bases lay in between. From germline, CDR1 is LGHNA and CDR2 YNFKEQ. CDR3 length: 16 amino acids.

This chain joins TRBV6-5 and TRBJ2-7; D may be TRBD1 or TRBD2 (7 bases each). The V end was cut by 5 bases, the J end by 6 bases, with 23 bases between. This CDR3 comprises 16 residues. Germline V gene data show CDR1 as MNHEY and CDR2 as SVGAGI. DNA of the CDR3: TGTGCCAGCAGTCCCCAGGGGGGGACCGTCCGAACCGAGCAGTACTTC. Residues: CASSPQGGTVRTEQYF.

V usage is TRBV20-1 and J usage is TRBJ2-3, with D possibly matching TRBD1 (5 bases). V was clipped by 4 bases and J by 6 bases, with 11 bases between them. The CDR3 extends over 12 amino acids. CDR1 DFQATT and CDR2 SNEGSKA come from the germline V gene (reference sequence). The CDR3 reads CSAKGAADTQYF. Here the CDR3 DNA reads TGCAGTGCTAAAGGGGCGGCCGATACGCAGTATTTT.

This clonotype was observed a few times. V is TRBV20-1 and J is TRBJ2-5; 7 positions agree with TRBD2. Near its end, the DNA agrees better with TRBJ2-7, so the J call may be wrong. CDR1 DFQATT and CDR2 SNEGSKA come from the germline V gene (reference sequence). This CDR3 contains 15 residues. The CDR3 bases are TGCAGTGCTAGGGCCGCGGGGGAGCAACCCCCCGAGCAGTACTTC. Translation gives CSARAAGEQPPEQYF.

The CDR3 sequence: CSVGTSGKRNEQFF. CDR3 in DNA: TGCAGCGTCGGGACTAGCGGGAAGCGGAATGAGCAGTTCTTC. The chain recombines TRBV29-1 with TRBJ2-1; 13 nucleotides agree with TRBD2. This CDR3 has 14 amino acids. CDR1 is SQVTM and CDR2 is ANQGSEA in the germline V gene. Trimming cost V 6 bases and J 7 bases; bases outside gene matches: 6.

The J gene is TRBJ1-2, the V gene TRBV12-3 or TRBV12-4; possible D gene TRBD1, 5 bases. The CDR3 sequence is 13 residues long. Trimming removed 3 bases from V and 6 bases from J, with 11 bases in between. CDR3 sequence (DNA): TGTGCCAGCAGTTTCGGGGCGAGGGATGGCTACACCTTC. This translates into CASSFGARDGYTF.

The chain has TRBV20-1 and TRBJ2-7; 10 positions match TRBD1. The CDR3 consists of 18 residues. V trimming: 1 base; J trimming: 0 bases; junction bases outside the gene matches: 12. Germline CDR1 reads DFQATT; CDR2 reads SNEGSKA (reference sequence). CDR3 loop: CSARATPGQGLNSYEQYF. CDR3 sequence (DNA): TGCAGTGCTAGAGCGACACCGGGACAGGGGTTAAACTCCTACGAGCAGTACTTC.

This chain joins TRBV12-3 or TRBV12-4 and TRBJ2-5, with D possibly TRBD2 on 6 matching bases. The CDR3 has 15 amino acids. Deletions cut 5 bases from V and 11 bases from J, with 24 bases between. DNA of the CDR3: TGTGCCAGCAGTCCTGATAGGCAGGAGGGCAGGGCGCAGTACTTC. Amino acid sequence: CASSPDRQEGRAQYF.

This sequence joins TRBV5-4 and TRBJ2-1; D ambiguous. The CDR3 runs 12 residues. V dropped 4 bases and J dropped 13 bases, with 15 bases sitting between them. The germline CDR1 and CDR2 sequences are SGHNT and YYREEE (reference sequence). CDR3 in amino acids: CASSPPGRSQFF. As DNA, the CDR3 is TGTGCCAGCAGCCCCCCCGGTAGGTCTCAGTTCTTC.

This clonotype was picked up a small number of times. The gene calls are TRBV7-2 and TRBJ2-5; the D gene is possibly TRBD2 (5 bases). Trimming stripped 2 bases from V and 2 bases from J, with 12 bases between. Germline V gene lookup returns CDR1 SGHTA and CDR2 FQGNSA. This CDR3 has 15 amino acids. CDR3 nucleotide sequence: TGTGCCAGCAGCTTAAACCAGCCGGGGCAAGAGACCCAGTACTTC. Residues: CASSLNQPGQETQYF. The whole variable domain, remainder taken from reference TRBV7-2 and TRBJ2-5, is GAGVSQSPSNKVTEKGKDVELRCDPISGHTALYWYRQSLGQGLEFLIYFQGNSAPDKSGLPSDRFSAERTGGSVSTLTIQRTQQEDSAVYLCASSLNQPGQETQYFGPGTRLLVL.

In DNA form, the CDR3 reads TGTGCCAGCAGCTTAGCATTACGAGGACACCAAGAGACCCAGTACTTC. It is translated as CASSLALRGHQETQYF. This chain connects TRBV7-2 to TRBJ2-5; D not resolved. V lost 0 bases to trimming and J lost 0 bases, with 11 bases between them. This CDR3 region has 16 residues. Germline CDR1 reads SGHTA; CDR2 reads FQGNSA.

This chain joins TRBV5-1 and TRBJ2-7; unclear D gene. The germline gives CDR1 SGHRS, CDR2 YFSETQ. The CDR3 has 15 amino acids. V lost 6 bases, J lost 0 bases, and 16 bases lay in between. CDR3 loop: CASTSLMGNSYEQYF. Written as DNA, the CDR3 is TGCGCCAGCACCTCTCTGATGGGGAACTCCTACGAGCAGTACTTC.

The V gene is TRBV29-1, the J gene TRBJ2-5, with a weak D call TRBD1 (6 bases). The germline V gene has CDR1 SQVTM and CDR2 ANQGSEA. The germline V and J ends were trimmed by 7 bases and 5 bases, with 17 bases remaining between them. The length of the CDR3 is 13 residues. The CDR3 sequence: CSAGTHPRETQYF. DNA for the CDR3: TGCAGCGCTGGGACACACCCGCGGGAGACCCAGTACTTC.